The next 7 T cell receptor beta chains were all read from a single sample in a study of OX40 agonist ivuxolimab in advanced cancers. Clones were sequenced by immunoSEQ multiplex PCR, and TCRdb holds only the in-frame ones, with some missing. The sample lists approximately 74,000 clones; 90% were seen once. The source was CD4+ or CD8+ T cells sorted from blood, collected in a trial of the OX40 agonist ivuxolimab. The receptor set was obtained from an adult with an advanced solid tumor such as melanoma, head and neck, liver or kidney cancer.

The V gene is TRBV7-2, the J gene TRBJ2-7, with 12 bases that match TRBD2. Germline CDR1 SGHTA, CDR2 FQGNSA. V trimming: 7 bases; J trimming: 5 bases; junction bases outside the gene matches: 6. The CDR3 is made up of 14 amino acids. The CDR3 bases are TGTGCCAGCACCCCCTGGACTAGCGGGAACGAGCAGTACTTC. It is translated as CASTPWTSGNEQYF.

In this sample, this clone turned up a few times. This chain uses TRBV29-1 with TRBJ1-1; maybe TRBD1 (6 bases). Looked up from germline, CDR1 is SQVTM and CDR2 is ANQGSEA. The CDR3 contains 13 residues. The V end was cut by 4 bases, the J end by 1 base, with 10 bases between. CDR3 nucleotide sequence: TGCAGCGTTGCCGGGACAACGAACACTGAAGCTTTCTTT. The encoded protein is CSVAGTTNTEAFF.

This clone was picked up one time. This chain links TRBV11-2 with TRBJ1-2; D is possibly TRBD1 (6 bases). The germline V gene has CDR1 SGHAT and CDR2 FQNNGV. The CDR3 spans 13 residues. V lost 4 bases, J lost 8 bases, and 14 bases lay in between. CDR3 DNA: TGTGCCAGCAGCTACGACAGGCGCCGGGGCTACACCTTC. It specifies CASSYDRRRGYTF.

The chain is built from TRBV15 and TRBJ2-3; 7 positions agree with TRBD2. The V and J ends lost 1 base and 4 bases, in that order; junction bases with no gene match: 5. The CDR3 length is 15 residues. Germline V lookup: CDR1 LNHNV, CDR2 YYDKDF (reference sequence). CDR3 in amino acids: CATSRGGTNSDTQYF. In nucleotides, the CDR3 is TGTGCCACCAGCAGAGGAGGGACTAATTCAGATACGCAGTATTTT.

This chain joins TRBV12-5 and TRBJ2-2; D is unresolved. The CDR3 length is 11 residues. Germline values: CDR1 LGHNT, CDR2 FRNRAP. The germline V and J ends were trimmed by 6 bases and 7 bases, with 6 bases remaining between them. CDR3 DNA: TGTGCTAGTGGCCGAGGCGGGGAGCTGTTTTTT. Residues: CASGRGGELFF.

V is TRBV6-5 and J is TRBJ2-3, with 7 bases lining up with TRBD1. Germline CDR1 reads MNHEY; CDR2 reads SVGAGI. The CDR3 consists of 15 residues. J lost 4 bases, V lost 1 base, and 5 bases had no gene match. CDR3 DNA: TGTGCCAGCAGTTACTTGACAGGGTGGGCAGATACGCAGTATTTT. Translating gives CASSYLTGWADTQYF.

The chain employs TRBV5-8 and TRBJ1-5, with TRBD1 as a possible D gene (5 bases). V gave up 4 bases and J gave up 5 bases, with 19 bases separating them. The germline CDR1 and CDR2 sequences are SGHTS and YDEGEE. The CDR3 contains 16 residues. In nucleotides, the CDR3 is TGTGCCAGCAGCCACAAAGCGGGGGGAAAGGATCAGCCCCAGCATTTT. Amino acid sequence: CASSHKAGGKDQPQHF. Full variable domain (missing parts from reference TRBV5-8 and TRBJ1-5): EAGVTQSPTHLIKTRGQQATLRCSPISGHTSVYWYQQALGLGLQFLLWYDEGEERNRGNFPPRFSGRQFPNYSSELNVNALELEDSALYLCASSHKAGGKDQPQHFGDGTRLSIL.